The text below deals with one TCR beta chain. The antigen is not known. The CDR3 ends on some other residue instead of the conserved phenylalanine or tryptophan, so this is likely a read error. Primers used in a second PCR of about 7 to 12 cycles were a sample-barcoded 5' primer and a J-beta primer mix. TCRdb ran MiXCR on the 5' RACE reads and lists one entry per CDR3 protein. Among around 280,000 distinct CDR3 sequences listed, around 27% were seen once. V was shortened by 6 bases and J by 4 bases, with 12 bases between the two germline ends. CDR3 length equals 13 residues. The germline CDR1 and CDR2 sequences are MNHEY and SVGEGT. This sample was taken from a study of blood T cells in healthy people across ages. Study-wide findings and caveats: It was found that TCR beta diversity correlated strongly with the percentage of naive T cells.

The receptor's source is a woman aged 70-85 years in good health. Sequenced sample: blood. The chain recombines TRBV6-2 or TRBV6-3 with TRBJ1-1; D remains ambiguous. This CDR3 is CASSDRVITEAFL. The CDR3 coding sequence is TGTGCCAGCAGCGACCGCGTGATCACTGAAGCTTTCCTT.